A single sample is the source of the 8 T cell receptor beta chains below, sequenced in a study of cytomegalovirus exposure and HLA in healthy donors. Primers for the PCR totalled 60 Vbeta and 13 Jbeta. Using immunoSEQ multiplex PCR, the repertoire was profiled, and TCRdb retains in-frame clones only, with some absent. The top ten clones hold 5.4% of a sample with approximately 120,000 clones, approximately 70% of them seen once. The sample was PBMCs. Receptors originate from a woman aged 70 to 79 in good health and CMV-seropositive.

This clone was counted only a few times. The chain employs TRBV11-2 and TRBJ1-1; 7 nucleotides agree with TRBD1. The germline CDR1 and CDR2 sequences are SGHAT and FQNNGV. The CDR3 is made up of 15 amino acids. Trimming took 6 bases from V and 0 from J; bases not matched to a gene: 7. In nucleotides, the CDR3 is TGTGCCAGCAGACCCAGGACAGGCATGAACACTGAAGCTTTCTTT. Translation: CASRPRTGMNTEAFF. Filled out from reference TRBV11-2 and TRBJ1-1, the complete variable domain reads EAGVAQSPRYKIIEKRQSVAFWCNPISGHATLYWYQQILGQGPKLLIQFQNNGVVDDSQLPKDRFSAERLKGVDSTLKIQPAKLEDSAVYLCASRPRTGMNTEAFFGQGTRLTVV.

The chain is built from TRBV5-5 and TRBJ2-5; 10 nucleotides align to TRBD1. CDR1 is SGHKS and CDR2 is YYEKEE in the germline V gene (reference sequence). The CDR3 sequence is 14 residues long. Unmatched junction bases numbered 5, after V lost 4 bases and J lost 5 bases. The CDR3 DNA reads TGTGCCAGCAGCCAGACAGGGGGCACGGAGACCCAGTACTTC. Protein: CASSQTGGTETQYF.

V gene TRBV5-1 combines with J gene TRBJ2-3; the D gene is possibly TRBD2 (7 bases). Trimming removed 0 bases at V and 4 bases at J, with 15 bases between. The CDR3 consists of 16 residues. The germline gives CDR1 SGHRS, CDR2 YFSETQ. This chain's CDR3 is CASSLALGGPADTQYF. DNA of the CDR3: TGCGCCAGCAGCTTGGCGTTGGGGGGGCCCGCAGATACGCAGTATTTT.

The rearrangement links TRBV6-5 to TRBJ1-2, with 7 positions matching TRBD1. The germline gives CDR1 MNHEY, CDR2 SVGAGI. With V trimmed by 4 bases and J by 6 bases, 5 bases remained unmatched. This CDR3 is 13 amino acids long. This chain's CDR3 is CASSSGGRNGYTF. The CDR3 nucleotides read TGTGCCAGCAGTTCAGGGGGAAGGAATGGCTACACCTTC.

The CDR3: CASSRRQGARYNEQFF. CDR3 DNA: TGTGCCAGCAGTAGACGACAGGGGGCGAGATACAATGAGCAGTTCTTC. This sequence joins TRBV6-4 and TRBJ2-1; TRBD1 matches at 10 bases. This CDR3 has 16 residues. V gave up 5 bases and J gave up 4 bases; unmatched junction bases: 8. Per germline, CDR1 MRHNA and CDR2 SNTAGT.

The CDR3 loop reads CAISEGVRNTEAFF. The CDR3 nucleotides read TGTGCCATCAGTGAAGGGGTGAGGAACACTGAAGCTTTCTTT. The rearrangement links TRBV10-3 to TRBJ1-1, with D possibly being TRBD1 (5 bases). The CDR3 covers 14 residues. Germline-derived CDR1 and CDR2 are ENHRY and SYGVKD. Trimming pared 3 bases from V and 1 base from J, leaving 9 bases between.

The gene calls are TRBV12-2 and TRBJ2-3; the listed D gene, TRBD1, was not tested against the DNA. TRBV12-2 is marked as a pseudogene. The CDR3 covers 19 residues. The CDR3 DNA sequence: TGTGCAAGTCGCTTAGCGACCGGGACAGGGAAGATTAGGGGAGATACGCAGTATTTT. It is translated as CASRLATGTGKIRGDTQYF.

The chain links TRBV12-5 to TRBJ1-1; D is ambiguous. Germline assignment: CDR1 LGHNT and CDR2 FRNRAP. The CDR3 is made up of 13 amino acids. V gave up 4 bases and J gave up 5 bases, with 11 bases separating them. CDR3 sequence (DNA): TGTGCTAGTGGTTGGTCGCGGGGAACTGAAGCTTTCTTT. Translated, it gives CASGWSRGTEAFF.